This note documents a single T cell receptor (beta chain) sequence. The CDR3 sequence is 14 residues long. Germline-derived CDR1 and CDR2 are KGHDR and SFDVKD. Trimming took 4 bases from V and 10 from J, leaving 19 bases between them. The sample comes from a study of blood T cell repertoires in COVID-19. Across the study: Cohort 3 recovered donors had two negative PCRs, clearance, or symptom resolution. Specimens from acute and convalescent COVID-19 originated in the United States, Italy and Spain. T cells, B-cell-depleted T cells, or PBMCs supplied cDNA or gDNA.

Assay used: immunoSEQ multiplex PCR; TCRdb lists only in-frame clones, some missing. The sample consists of about 270,000 clones, 88% of them appearing once. The receptor comes from a woman aged 55-70 years in a cohort exposed to, infected with or recovered from COVID-19 (not recorded which). V is TRBV24-1 and J is TRBJ2-7; D might be TRBD1 (6 bases). The sequenced material came from PBMCs or T cells enriched from blood (not recorded which). The CDR3 coding sequence is TGTGCCACCAGTGAGGGCAGGGGAAGGATCGAACAGTACTTC. Its protein is CATSEGRGRIEQYF.